Detailed here is one TCR beta chain. The source of the sample is a study of shared clonotypes between healthy human individuals. The CDR3 runs to 16 residues. The germline V gene has CDR1 SGHNT and CDR2 YYREEE (reference sequence). With 3 bases clipped from V and 7 bases from J, the junction kept 10 bases outside the gene matches. The repertoire was sequenced with immunoSEQ multiplex PCR; TCRdb's copy has only in-frame clones and lacks some. The sample has about 1,500,000 clones; more than 95% are singletons. The TCR comes from a man aged 25 to 40 in good health. The J gene is TRBJ2-7, the V gene TRBV5-4; 13 bases match TRBD2. The sequenced sample was naive CD4+ T cells sorted from blood. Subset: CD45RA+ positively selected. This chain's CDR3 is CASSSGTSGTPREQYF. The CDR3, as DNA: TGTGCCAGCAGCTCCGGGACTAGCGGGACCCCTAGGGAGCAGTACTTC.